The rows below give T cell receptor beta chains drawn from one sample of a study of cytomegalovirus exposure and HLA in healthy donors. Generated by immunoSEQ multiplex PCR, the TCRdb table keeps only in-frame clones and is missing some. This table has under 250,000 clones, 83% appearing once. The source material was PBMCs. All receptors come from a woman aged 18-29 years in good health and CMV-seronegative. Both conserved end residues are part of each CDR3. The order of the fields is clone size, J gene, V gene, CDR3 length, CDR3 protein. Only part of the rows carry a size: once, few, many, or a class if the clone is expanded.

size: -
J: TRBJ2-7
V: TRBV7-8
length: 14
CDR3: CASSLGTLTYEQYF

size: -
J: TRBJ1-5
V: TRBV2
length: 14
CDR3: CASSRRQINQPQHF

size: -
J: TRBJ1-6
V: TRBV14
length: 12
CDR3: CASSRRDSPLHF

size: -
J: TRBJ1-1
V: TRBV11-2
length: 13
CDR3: CASSVGDGTEAFF

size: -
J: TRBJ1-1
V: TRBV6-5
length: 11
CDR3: CASSYGARAFF

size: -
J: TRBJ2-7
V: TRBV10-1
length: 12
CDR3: CASTEGGYEQYF

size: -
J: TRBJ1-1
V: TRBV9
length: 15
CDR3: CASSARSGTNTEAFF

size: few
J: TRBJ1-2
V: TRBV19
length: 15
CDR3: CASSIQTVSNYGYTF

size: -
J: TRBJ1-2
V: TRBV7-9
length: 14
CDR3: CASSSQGSSLLFTF

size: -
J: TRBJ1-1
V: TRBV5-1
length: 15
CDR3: CASADLGEAVTEAFF

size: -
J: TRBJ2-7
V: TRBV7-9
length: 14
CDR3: CASSPGTERYEQYF

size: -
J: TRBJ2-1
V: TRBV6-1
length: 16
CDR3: CASSELTGLVRDEQFF

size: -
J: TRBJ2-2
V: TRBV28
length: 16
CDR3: CASSLSGTGTPGELFF

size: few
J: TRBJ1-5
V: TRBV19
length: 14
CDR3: CASRGQYSNQPQHF

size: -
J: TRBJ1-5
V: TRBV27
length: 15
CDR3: CASSLMRDRSQPQHF

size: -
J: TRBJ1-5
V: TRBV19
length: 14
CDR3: CASSIQGSNQPQHF

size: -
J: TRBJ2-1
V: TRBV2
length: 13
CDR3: CASSTGPLNEQFF

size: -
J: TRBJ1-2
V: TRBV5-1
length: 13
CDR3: CASSLAQGQGYTF

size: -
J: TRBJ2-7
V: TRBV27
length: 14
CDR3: CASSPIQGHYEQYF

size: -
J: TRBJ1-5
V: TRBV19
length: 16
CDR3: CASSPRGSSRNQPQHF

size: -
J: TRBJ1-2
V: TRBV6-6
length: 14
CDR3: CASRGTGSNYGYTF

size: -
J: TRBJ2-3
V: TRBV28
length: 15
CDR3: CASSSGGQSTDTQYF

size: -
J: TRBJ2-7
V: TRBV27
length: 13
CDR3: CASSSVNAYEQYF

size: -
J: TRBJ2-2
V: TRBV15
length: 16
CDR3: CATSTYRGSNTGELFF

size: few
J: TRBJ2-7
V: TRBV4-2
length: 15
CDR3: CASSQDLAPGYEQYF

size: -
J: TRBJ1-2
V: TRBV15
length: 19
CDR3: CATSRDLGARQRATYGYTF

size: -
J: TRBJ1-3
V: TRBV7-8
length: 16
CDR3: CASSPGGRNSGNTIYF

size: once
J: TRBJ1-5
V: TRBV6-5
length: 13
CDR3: CASSYGVNQPQHF

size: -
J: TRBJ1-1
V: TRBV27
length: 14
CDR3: CASSADRQNTEAFF

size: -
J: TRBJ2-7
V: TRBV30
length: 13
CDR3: CAWSPGTSGTQYF

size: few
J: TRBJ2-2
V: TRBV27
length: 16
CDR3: CASSFLQGRGGGELFF

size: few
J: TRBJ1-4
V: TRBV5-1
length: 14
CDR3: CASSLATTNEKLFF

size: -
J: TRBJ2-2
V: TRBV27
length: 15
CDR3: CASSLGTGNTGELFF

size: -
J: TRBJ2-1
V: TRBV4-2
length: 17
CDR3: CASSHSIALKRYNEQFF

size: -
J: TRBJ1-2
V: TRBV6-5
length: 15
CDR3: CASSYSMAARSGYTF

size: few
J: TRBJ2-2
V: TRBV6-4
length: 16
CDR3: CASSESGPDNTGELFF

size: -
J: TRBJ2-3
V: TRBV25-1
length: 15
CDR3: CASSETTPNTDTQYF